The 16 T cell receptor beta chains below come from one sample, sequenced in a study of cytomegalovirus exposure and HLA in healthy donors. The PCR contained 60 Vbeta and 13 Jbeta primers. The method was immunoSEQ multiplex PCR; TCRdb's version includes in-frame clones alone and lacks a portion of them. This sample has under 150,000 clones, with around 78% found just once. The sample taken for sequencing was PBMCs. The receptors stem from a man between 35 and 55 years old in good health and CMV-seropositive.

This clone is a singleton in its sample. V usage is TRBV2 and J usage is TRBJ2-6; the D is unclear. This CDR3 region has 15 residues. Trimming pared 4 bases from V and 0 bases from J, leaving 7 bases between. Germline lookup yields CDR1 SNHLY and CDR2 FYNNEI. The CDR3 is CASSGRLSGANVLTF. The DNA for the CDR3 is TGTGCCAGCAGTGGTAGACTCTCTGGGGCCAACGTCCTGACTTTC.

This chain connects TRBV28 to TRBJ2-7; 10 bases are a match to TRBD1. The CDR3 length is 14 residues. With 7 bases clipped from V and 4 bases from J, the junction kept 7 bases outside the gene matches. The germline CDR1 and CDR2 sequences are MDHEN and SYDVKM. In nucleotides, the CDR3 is TGTGCCAGCATGGACAGGGGGATATTGTACGAGCAGTACTTC. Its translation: CASMDRGILYEQYF.

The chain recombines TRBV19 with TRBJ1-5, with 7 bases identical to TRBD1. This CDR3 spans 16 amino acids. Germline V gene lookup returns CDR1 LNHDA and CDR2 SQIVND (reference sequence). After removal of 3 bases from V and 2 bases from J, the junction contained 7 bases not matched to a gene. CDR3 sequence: CASSMIDREGNQPQHF. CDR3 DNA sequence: TGTGCCAGTAGTATGATCGACAGGGAGGGCAATCAGCCCCAGCATTTT. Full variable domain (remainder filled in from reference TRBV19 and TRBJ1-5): DGGITQSPKYLFRKEGQNVTLSCEQNLNHDAMYWYRQDPGQGLRLIYYSQIVNDFQKGDIAEGYSVSREKKESFPLTVTSAQKNPTAFYLCASSMIDREGNQPQHFGDGTRLSIL.

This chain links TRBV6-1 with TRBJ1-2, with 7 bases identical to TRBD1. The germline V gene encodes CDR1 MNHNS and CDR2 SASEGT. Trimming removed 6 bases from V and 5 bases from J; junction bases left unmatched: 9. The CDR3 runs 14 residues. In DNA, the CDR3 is TGTGCCAGCAGCGAGGGGGCAGGGCAGTATGGCTACACCTTC. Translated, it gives CASSEGAGQYGYTF.

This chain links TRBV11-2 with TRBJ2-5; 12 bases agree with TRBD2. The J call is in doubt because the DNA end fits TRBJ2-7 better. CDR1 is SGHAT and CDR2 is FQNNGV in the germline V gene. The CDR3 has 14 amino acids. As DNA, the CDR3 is TGTGCCAGCAGGCCGGGACTAGCGGGTCTCGAGCAGTACTTC. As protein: CASRPGLAGLEQYF.

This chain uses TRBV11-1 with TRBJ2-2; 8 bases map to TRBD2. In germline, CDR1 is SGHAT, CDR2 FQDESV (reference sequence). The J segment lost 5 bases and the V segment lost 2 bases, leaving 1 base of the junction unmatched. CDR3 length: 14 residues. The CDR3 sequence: CASSLPSGTGELFF. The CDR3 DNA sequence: TGTGCCAGCAGCTTACCTAGCGGGACCGGGGAGCTGTTTTTT. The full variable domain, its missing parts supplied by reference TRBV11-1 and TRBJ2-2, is EAEVAQSPRYKITEKSQAVAFWCDPISGHATLYWYRQILGQGPELLVQFQDESVVDDSQLPKDRFSAERLKGVDSTLKIQPAELGDSAMYLCASSLPSGTGELFFGEGSRLTVL.

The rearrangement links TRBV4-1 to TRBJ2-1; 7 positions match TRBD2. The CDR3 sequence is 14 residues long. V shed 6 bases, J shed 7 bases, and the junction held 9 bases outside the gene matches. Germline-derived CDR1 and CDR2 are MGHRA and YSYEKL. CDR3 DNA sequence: TGCGCCAGCAGAAATGCGGGAGAGGGAAATGAGCAGTTCTTC. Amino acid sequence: CASRNAGEGNEQFF.

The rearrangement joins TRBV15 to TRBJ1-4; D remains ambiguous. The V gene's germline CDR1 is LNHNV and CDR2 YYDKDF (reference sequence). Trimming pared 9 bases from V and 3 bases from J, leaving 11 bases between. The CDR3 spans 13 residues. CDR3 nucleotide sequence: TGTGCCACAGCGAGGGTTCCTAATGAAAAACTGTTTTTT. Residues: CATARVPNEKLFF.

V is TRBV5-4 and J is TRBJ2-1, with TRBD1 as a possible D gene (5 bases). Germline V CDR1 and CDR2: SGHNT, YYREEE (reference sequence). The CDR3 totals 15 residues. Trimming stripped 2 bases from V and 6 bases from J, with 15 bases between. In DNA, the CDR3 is TGTGCCAGCAGCTTTGGGGCCCCAAGATTCAATGAGCAGTTCTTC. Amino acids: CASSFGAPRFNEQFF.

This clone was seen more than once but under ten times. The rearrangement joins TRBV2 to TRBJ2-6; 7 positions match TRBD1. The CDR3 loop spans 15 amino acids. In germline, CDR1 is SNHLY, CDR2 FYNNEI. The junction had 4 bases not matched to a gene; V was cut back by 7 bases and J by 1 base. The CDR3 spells CASTEDRSGANVLTF. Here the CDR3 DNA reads TGTGCCAGCACCGAGGACAGGTCTGGGGCCAACGTCCTGACTTTC. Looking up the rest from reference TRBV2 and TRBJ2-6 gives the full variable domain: EPEVTQTPSHQVTQMGQEVILRCVPISNHLYFYWYRQILGQKVEFLVSFYNNEISEKSEIFDDQFSVERPDGSNFTLKIRSTKLEDSAMYFCASTEDRSGANVLTFGAGSRLTVL.

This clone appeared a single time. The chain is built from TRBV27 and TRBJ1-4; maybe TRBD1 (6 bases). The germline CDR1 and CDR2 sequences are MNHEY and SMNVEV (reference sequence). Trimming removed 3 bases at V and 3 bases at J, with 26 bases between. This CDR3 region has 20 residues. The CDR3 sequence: CASSFSRGGASWGANEKLFF. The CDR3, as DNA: TGTGCCAGCAGTTTCTCGCGGGGGGGCGCTTCGTGGGGGGCTAATGAAAAACTGTTTTTT.

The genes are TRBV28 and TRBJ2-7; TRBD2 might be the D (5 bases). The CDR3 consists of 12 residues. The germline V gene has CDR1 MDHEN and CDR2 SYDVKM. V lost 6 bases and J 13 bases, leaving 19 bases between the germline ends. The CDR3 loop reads CASRTTNGSPYF. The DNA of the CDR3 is TGTGCCAGCAGAACGACTAACGGGTCCCCATACTTC.

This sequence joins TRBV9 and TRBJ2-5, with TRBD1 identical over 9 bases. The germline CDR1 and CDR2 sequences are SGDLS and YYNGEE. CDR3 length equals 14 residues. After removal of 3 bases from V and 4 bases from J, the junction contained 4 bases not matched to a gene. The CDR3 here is CASSEGTGLETQYF. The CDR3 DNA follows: TGTGCCAGCAGCGAGGGGACAGGGTTAGAGACCCAGTACTTC.

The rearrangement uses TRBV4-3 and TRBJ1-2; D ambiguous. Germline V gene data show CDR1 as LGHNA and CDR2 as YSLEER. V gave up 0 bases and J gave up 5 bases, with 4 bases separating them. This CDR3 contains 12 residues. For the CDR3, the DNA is TGCGCCAGCAGCCAAGATCGGTATGGCTACACCTTC. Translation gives CASSQDRYGYTF.

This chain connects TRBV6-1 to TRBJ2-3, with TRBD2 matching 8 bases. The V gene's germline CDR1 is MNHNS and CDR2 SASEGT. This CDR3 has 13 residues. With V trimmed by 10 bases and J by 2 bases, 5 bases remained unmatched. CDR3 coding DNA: TGTGCCATGGCGACTAGCGTCACAGATACGCAGTATTTT. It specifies CAMATSVTDTQYF.

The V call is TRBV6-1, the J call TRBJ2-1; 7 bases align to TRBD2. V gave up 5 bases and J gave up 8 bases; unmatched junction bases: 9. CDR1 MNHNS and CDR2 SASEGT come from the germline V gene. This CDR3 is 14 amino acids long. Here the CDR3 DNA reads TGTGCCAGCAGTCCTACGGGGGGTTATGATGAGCAGTTCTTC. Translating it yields CASSPTGGYDEQFF.